One and the same sample provided the 5 T cell receptor beta chains below, sequenced in a study of blood T cell repertoires in COVID-19. Libraries were prepared by immunoSEQ multiplex PCR; TCRdb keeps only in-frame clonotypes and omits some of them. The top ten hold roughly 1.3% of the sample, which has under 250,000 clones, around 85% seen once. Sequenced input: PBMCs or T cells enriched from blood (not recorded which). Every receptor here comes from a woman aged 40 to 50 with acute COVID-19.

For the CDR3, the DNA is TGTGCCAGCAAGCGGACGGGGGAGCAGTACTTC. Residues: CASKRTGEQYF. V and J are TRBV2 and TRBJ2-7; weak D call: TRBD2 (5 bases). Trimming removed 7 bases from V and 7 bases from J, with 11 bases in between. This CDR3 has 11 residues. From germline, CDR1 is SNHLY and CDR2 FYNNEI.

The rearrangement joins TRBV19 to TRBJ1-5; no firm D call. Germline CDR1 is LNHDA and CDR2 is SQIVND (reference sequence). This CDR3 has 14 residues. The V end was cut by 3 bases, the J end by 0 bases, with 6 bases between. In nucleotides, the CDR3 is TGTGCCAGTAGTATCCCCGGTAGCAATCAGCCCCAGCATTTT. This codes for CASSIPGSNQPQHF.

This clone was seen just once. The gene calls are TRBV28 and TRBJ1-5, with TRBD1 identical over 10 bases. Germline loops: CDR1 MDHEN, CDR2 SYDVKM. The CDR3 length is 15 residues. Germline trimming cut 0 bases from V and 5 bases from J; bases unmatched to any gene: 1. The CDR3 reads CASSLWGTGDQPQHF. CDR3 DNA sequence: TGTGCCAGCAGTTTATGGGGGACAGGGGATCAGCCCCAGCATTTT.

The chain carries TRBV28 and TRBJ2-1, with 13 bases fitting TRBD2. The CDR3 sequence is 18 residues long. CDR1 is MDHEN, CDR2 SYDVKM, per germline. Trimming took 4 bases from V and 9 from J; bases not matched to a gene: 15. CDR3 nucleotides: TGTGCCAGCAGTTCGAGGGGCCGAGGACTAGCGGGAGACAGTGAGCAGTTCTTC. Amino acids: CASSSRGRGLAGDSEQFF.

The chain joins TRBV30 to TRBJ2-7; 11 bases are a match to TRBD2. V dropped 1 base and J dropped 5; count of bases not matched to a gene: 4. This CDR3 contains 14 residues. Germline CDR1 and CDR2: GTSNPN and SVGIG (reference sequence). CDR3 sequence reads: CAWSGLAGRNEQYF. DNA for the CDR3: TGTGCCTGGAGTGGACTAGCGGGACGAAACGAGCAGTACTTC.